The clone carrying this T cell receptor beta chain showed up just a few times. Its target is unknown. The data were obtained in a study of cytomegalovirus exposure and HLA in healthy donors. Study-level results: It emerged from a later analysis that several of the most significant clusters appeared to be linked to common viral pathogens. Sequences of the TCR beta chain were said to predict the HLA-A and HLA-B alleles of most subjects accurately. Donors were assumed by presence/absence analyses to have roughly uniform sequencing depth.

The CDR3 runs to 15 residues. CDR1 SGHDT and CDR2 YYEEEE come from the germline V gene. With 6 bases clipped from V and 7 bases from J, the junction kept 7 bases outside the gene matches. PCR used 60 Vbeta primers and 13 Jbeta primers. Sequenced by immunoSEQ multiplex PCR; TCRdb stores in-frame clones only, minus some. The sample includes 100,000 or so clones, 78% of them seen just once. The clonotype comes from a woman aged 40 to 50 in good health and CMV-seropositive. What was sequenced was PBMCs. This chain links TRBV5-6 with TRBJ2-3, with 14 bases that match TRBD2. The CDR3 here is CASNFGTSGRNTQYF. In nucleotides, the CDR3 is TGTGCCAGCAACTTTGGGACTAGCGGGAGAAATACGCAGTATTTT.